These 21 T cell receptor beta chains originate from one sample sequenced in a study of human T cells and chemical hapten exposure. TCRdb itself ran the RACE reads through MiXCR, one entry per CDR3 protein. Seen here are 180,000 or so distinct CDR3 sequences, approximately 29% observed once, and the top ten hold less than 3.5%. Indicated time point: pre-sensitization, week 0. Described treatment: therapeutic diphenylcyclopropenone sensitization with weekly scalp DPC. Sequenced here: whole blood, sampled in connection with sensitization to the hapten diphenylcyclopropenone (DPC). The receptors shown here come from a woman aged 25 to 45 with alopecia areata. Some clones in this sample may be carry-over from other donors' samples.

The table lists this clonotype with many counts. The chain combines TRBV29-1 with TRBJ2-3; D is unclear. This CDR3 contains 13 residues. Germline CDR1 is SQVTM and CDR2 is ANQGSEA. V was pared by 3 bases and J by 0 bases, with 7 bases between. CDR3 nucleotides: TGCAGCGTTGAGTCTCTCAGCACAGATACGCAGTATTTT. It is translated as CSVESLSTDTQYF.

The gene calls are TRBV3-1 and TRBJ2-5; D uncertain. V lost 4 bases and J 5 bases, leaving 14 bases between the germline ends. The CDR3 contains 14 residues. In germline, CDR1 is LGHDT, CDR2 YNNKEL (reference sequence). CDR3 DNA sequence: TGTGCCAGCAGCCTTAGGACGAGCGCCGAGACCCAGTACTTC. Its translation is CASSLRTSAETQYF.

The chain's CDR3 is CATSTSYNEQFF. DNA of the CDR3: TGTGCCACCAGTACATCCTACAATGAGCAGTTCTTC. This sequence joins TRBV15 and TRBJ2-1; D unresolved. The CDR3 length is 12 residues. The germline gives CDR1 LNHNV, CDR2 YYDKDF (reference sequence). V gave up 6 bases and J gave up 1 base, with 4 bases separating them.

This clonotype has just a few counts. The chain uses TRBV6-2 or TRBV6-3 and TRBJ1-2; tentatively, D is TRBD1 (5 bases). The CDR3 runs to 11 residues. Germline V gene data show CDR1 as MNHEY and CDR2 as SVGEGT. Deletions cut 7 bases from V and 7 bases from J, with 10 bases between. The CDR3 spells CASTSGFGYTF. In DNA form, the CDR3 reads TGTGCCAGCACTTCAGGGTTTGGCTACACCTTC.

The chain joins TRBV4-2 to TRBJ2-7, with 12 bases identical to TRBD2. Germline CDR1 reads LGHNA; CDR2 reads YNFKEQ. V was clipped by 5 bases and J by 3 bases; unmatched bases: 5. This CDR3 has 15 amino acids. The CDR3 bases are TGTGCCAGCAGCGCCCGACTAGCGGGAGTCTACGAGCAGTACTTC. This sequence encodes CASSARLAGVYEQYF.

In this sample, this clonotype turned up a few times. The chain carries TRBV28 and TRBJ2-7; a possible D gene is TRBD1 (5 bases). The CDR3 runs 14 residues. V was pared by 6 bases and J by 2 bases, with 14 bases between. CDR1 and CDR2 (germline): MDHEN, SYDVKM. The CDR3 region is CASSSTVPPYEQYF. The DNA for the CDR3 is TGTGCCAGCAGCTCGACAGTACCCCCCTACGAGCAGTACTTC.

The gene calls are TRBV5-1 and TRBJ2-2; D could derive from TRBD1 or TRBD2 (5 bases each). V was clipped by 4 bases and J by 9 bases, with 22 bases between them. Germline V gene data show CDR1 as SGHRS and CDR2 as YFSETQ. The CDR3 is made up of 16 amino acids. The CDR3 nucleotides read TGCGCCAGCAGCACGCCGGGACCGAGGACCACAAGGGAGCTGTTTTTT. It translates to CASSTPGPRTTRELFF.

This clonotype was counted only a few times. The gene calls are TRBV5-6 and TRBJ2-1; a possible D gene is TRBD1 (6 bases). With 6 bases removed from V and 4 bases from J, the gap between germline ends came to 23 bases. In germline, CDR1 is SGHDT, CDR2 YYEEEE. The CDR3 totals 17 residues. CDR3 in DNA: TGTGCCAGCACCGACACTCTGGGGGCTGCCAATTACAATGAGCAGTTCTTC. This translates into CASTDTLGAANYNEQFF.

The chain combines TRBV4-1 with TRBJ2-3; possibly TRBD2 for D (5 bases). The length of the CDR3 is 15 residues. Deletions cut 0 bases from V and 3 bases from J, with 10 bases between. CDR1 is MGHRA and CDR2 is YSYEKL in the germline V gene. CDR3 in DNA: TGCGCCAGCAGCCAAGAGGGAAGAGGGACAGATACGCAGTATTTT. It codes for CASSQEGRGTDTQYF.

This clonotype appeared a few times. The rearrangement joins TRBV9 to TRBJ1-1, with D maybe TRBD1 (5 bases). The CDR3 is made up of 13 amino acids. Looked up from germline, CDR1 is SGDLS and CDR2 is YYNGEE. The V end lost 8 bases, the J end lost 4 bases, and 15 bases lay between the germline ends. This chain's CDR3 is CASTGTAGTEAFF. In DNA form, the CDR3 reads TGTGCCAGTACCGGGACGGCAGGCACTGAAGCTTTCTTT.

The rearrangement links TRBV7-8 to TRBJ2-5; no definite D call. CDR3 length: 14 residues. Trimming stripped 0 bases from V and 2 bases from J, with 7 bases between. The V gene's germline CDR1 is SGHVS and CDR2 FQNEAQ. CDR3 DNA sequence: TGTGCCAGCAGCTTAGCGACGAAGCAAGAGACCCAGTACTTC. It translates to CASSLATKQETQYF.

The J gene is TRBJ2-3, the V gene TRBV7-8, with TRBD2 identical over 10 bases. The CDR3 totals 15 residues. CDR1 is SGHVS and CDR2 is FQNEAQ in the germline V gene. The V segment lost 2 bases and the J segment 4 bases; nucleotides outside the gene matches: 3. CDR3 in amino acids: CASSLSGGASDTQYF. CDR3 coding DNA: TGTGCCAGCAGCTTAAGCGGGGGGGCTTCAGATACGCAGTATTTT.

This chain joins TRBV6-1 and TRBJ1-4; TRBD1 aligns across 10 bases. CDR1 and CDR2 (germline): MNHNS, SASEGT. V gave up 5 bases and J gave up 5 bases; unmatched junction bases: 5. The CDR3 is 15 amino acids. CDR3 DNA: TGTGCCAGCAGTCCCTTGACAGGGGGCAATGAAAAACTGTTTTTT. Translating it yields CASSPLTGGNEKLFF.

This chain joins TRBV5-1 and TRBJ1-1; the D gene is possibly TRBD1 (5 bases). The CDR3 is made up of 15 amino acids. The germline V gene has CDR1 SGHRS and CDR2 YFSETQ. The V end lost 2 bases, the J end lost 1 base, and 12 bases lay between the germline ends. This chain's CDR3 is CASSLWGGENTEAFF. For the CDR3, the DNA is TGCGCCAGCAGCTTATGGGGCGGGGAGAACACTGAAGCTTTCTTT.

The J gene is TRBJ2-5, the V gene TRBV29-1, with TRBD2 matching over 12 bases. CDR3 length: 13 amino acids. CDR1 is SQVTM and CDR2 is ANQGSEA in the germline V gene. Germline trimming cut 4 bases from V and 4 bases from J; bases unmatched to any gene: 1. CDR3 amino acids: CSVVGLAGETQYF. The CDR3 coding sequence is TGCAGCGTTGTGGGACTAGCGGGAGAGACCCAGTACTTC. Full variable domain (remainder filled in from reference TRBV29-1 and TRBJ2-5): SAVISQKPSRDICQRGTSLTIQCQVDSQVTMMFWYRQQPGQSLTLIATANQGSEATYESGFVIDKFPISRPNLTFSTLTVSNMSPEDSSIYLCSVVGLAGETQYFGPGTRLLVL.

This clonotype showed up just a few times. V gene TRBV6-6 combines with J gene TRBJ2-7; TRBD2 aligns across 8 bases. Trimming removed 2 bases from V and 0 bases from J; junction bases left unmatched: 15. From germline, CDR1 is MNHNY and CDR2 SVGAGI (reference sequence). The CDR3 extends over 19 amino acids. This chain's CDR3 is CASSYATGWTSSFSYEQYF. The CDR3, as DNA: TGTGCCAGCAGTTACGCGACGGGTTGGACTAGCTCTTTCTCCTACGAGCAGTACTTC.

This chain uses TRBV2 with TRBJ1-5, with D hard to call. Germline-derived CDR1 and CDR2 are SNHLY and FYNNEI. The CDR3 extends over 13 amino acids. Trimming pared 3 bases from V and 3 bases from J, leaving 6 bases between. The CDR3 loop is CASSDDVNQPQHF. The DNA for the CDR3 is TGTGCCAGCAGTGATGATGTCAATCAGCCCCAGCATTTT.

The V gene is TRBV10-3, the J gene TRBJ2-3, with TRBD1 matching 11 bases. CDR3 size: 17 residues. Germline V gene sequence: CDR1 ENHRY, CDR2 SYGVKD. V dropped 0 bases and J dropped 1; count of bases not matched to a gene: 3. The CDR3 DNA reads TGTGCCATCAGTGAGTCCCGGACAGGGGGCCGCACAGATACGCAGTATTTT. This gives the protein CAISESRTGGRTDTQYF.

This chain joins TRBV4-1 and TRBJ2-7; possibly TRBD1 or TRBD2 for D (6 bases each). Germline V gene sequence: CDR1 MGHRA, CDR2 YSYEKL. V lost 1 base to trimming and J lost 1 base, with 17 bases between them. CDR3 length: 17 residues. CDR3 bases: TGCGCCAGCAGCCAAGCCCCGACAGGAGGGGATTCCTACGAGCAGTACTTC. As protein: CASSQAPTGGDSYEQYF.

The rearrangement links TRBV20-1 to TRBJ2-1, with D unclear. The CDR3 contains 15 residues. The V gene lost 6 bases and the J gene lost 2 bases, with 17 bases spanning the gap. The V gene's germline CDR1 is DFQATT and CDR2 SNEGSKA (reference sequence). CDR3 sequence: CSATSIAVAYNEQFF. The DNA for the CDR3 is TGCAGTGCGACCTCGATAGCTGTCGCCTACAATGAGCAGTTCTTC.

The gene calls are TRBV12-3 or TRBV12-4 and TRBJ1-3, with D possibly TRBD1 on 6 matching bases. Deletions cut 4 bases from V and 0 bases from J, with 10 bases between. CDR3 length equals 15 residues. CDR3 bases: TGTGCCAGCAGTTACGGGGGCCCCTCTGGAAACACCATATATTTT. Its protein product is CASSYGGPSGNTIYF.